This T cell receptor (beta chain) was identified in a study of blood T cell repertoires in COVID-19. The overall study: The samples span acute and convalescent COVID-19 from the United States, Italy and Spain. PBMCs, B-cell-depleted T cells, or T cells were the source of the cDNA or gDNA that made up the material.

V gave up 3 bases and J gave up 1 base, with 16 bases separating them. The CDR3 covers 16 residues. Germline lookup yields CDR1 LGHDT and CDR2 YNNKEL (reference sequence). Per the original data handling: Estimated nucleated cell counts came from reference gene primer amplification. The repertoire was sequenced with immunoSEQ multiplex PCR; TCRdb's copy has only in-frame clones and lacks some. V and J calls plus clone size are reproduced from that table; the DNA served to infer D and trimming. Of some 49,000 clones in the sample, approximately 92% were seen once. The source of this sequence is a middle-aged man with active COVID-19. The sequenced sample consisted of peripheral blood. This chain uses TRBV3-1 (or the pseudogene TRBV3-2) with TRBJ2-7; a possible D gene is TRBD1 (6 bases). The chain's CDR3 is CASSQVRPGQSYEQYF. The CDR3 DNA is TGTGCCAGCAGCCAGGTCCGCCCGGGACAATCCTACGAGCAGTACTTC.